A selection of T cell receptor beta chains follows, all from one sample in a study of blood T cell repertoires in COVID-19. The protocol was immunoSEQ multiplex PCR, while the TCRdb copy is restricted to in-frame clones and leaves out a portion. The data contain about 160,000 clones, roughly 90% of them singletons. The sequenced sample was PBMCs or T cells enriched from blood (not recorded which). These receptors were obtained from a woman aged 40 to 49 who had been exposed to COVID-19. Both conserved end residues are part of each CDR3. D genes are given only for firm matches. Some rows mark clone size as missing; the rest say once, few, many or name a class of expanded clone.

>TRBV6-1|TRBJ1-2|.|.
TGTGCCAGCAGTGAGCGAGGTTATGGCTACACCTTC
CASSERGYGYTF
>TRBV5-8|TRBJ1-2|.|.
TGTGCCAGCAGCTTAGTGACAGGCCGGGACTATGGCTACACCTTC
CASSLVTGRDYGYTF
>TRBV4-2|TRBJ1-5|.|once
TGTGCCAGCAGCCAAGGGCGGGGGGGGTCGGAGCCCCAGCATTTT
CASSQGRGGSEPQHF
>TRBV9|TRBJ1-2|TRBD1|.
TGTGCCAGCAGTGATGCCCTCACCAGGGGGCAAGGCTACACCTTC
CASSDALTRGQGYTF
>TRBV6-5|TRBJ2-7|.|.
TGTGCCAGCAGGAATATAGACAGTTTCGCCGAGCAGTACTTC
CASRNIDSFAEQYF
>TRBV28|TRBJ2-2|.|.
TGTGCCAGCAGTGAAGCGGGACAAGCGACGAACACCGGGGAGCTGTTTTTT
CASSEAGQATNTGELFF
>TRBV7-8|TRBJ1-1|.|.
TGTGCCAGCAGCTTAGCCGCGGACATCCTCACTGAAGCTTTCTTT
CASSLAADILTEAFF
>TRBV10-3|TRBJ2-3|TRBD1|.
TGTGCCATCAAGGGACAGGGTAATTCAGATACGCAGTATTTT
CAIKGQGNSDTQYF
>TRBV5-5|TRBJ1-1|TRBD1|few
TGTGCCAGCAGCTCCAGGGACAGGACCTACACTGAAGCTTTCTTT
CASSSRDRTYTEAFF
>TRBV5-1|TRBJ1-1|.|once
TGCGCCAGCAGAAGGGCAGGAGGGAGAGACACTGAAGCTTTCTTT
CASRRAGGRDTEAFF
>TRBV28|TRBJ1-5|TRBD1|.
TGTGCCAGCAGTTCCGGGACAGGCGTCGTCTGGCCCCAGCATTTT
CASSSGTGVVWPQHF
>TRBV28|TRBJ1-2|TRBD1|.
TGTGCCAGCAGTTTATATAGGACAGGGGGCTATGGCTACACCTTC
CASSLYRTGGYGYTF
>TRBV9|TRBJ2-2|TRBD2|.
TGTGCCAGCAGCCCCTTGGGACTAGTTTCGAACACCGGGGAGCTGTTTTTT
CASSPLGLVSNTGELFF
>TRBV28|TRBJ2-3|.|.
TGTGCCAGCAGTTTAATGGTCGGTACGCAGTATTTT
CASSLMVGTQYF
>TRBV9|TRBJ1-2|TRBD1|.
TGTGCCAGCAGCGCCGAAGGGGGCGCGGGGTTTTATGGCTACACCTTC
CASSAEGGAGFYGYTF
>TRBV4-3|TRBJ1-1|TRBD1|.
TGCGCCAGCAGCCAAGGGACAGGGATGGGGACTGAAGCTTTCTTT
CASSQGTGMGTEAFF
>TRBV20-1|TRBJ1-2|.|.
TGCAGTGCTAGCTCTAACTATGGCTACACCTTC
CSASSNYGYTF
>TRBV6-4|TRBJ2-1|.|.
TGTGCCAGCAGTCAGGAGGATAGCTCCTACAATGAGCAGTTCTTC
CASSQEDSSYNEQFF
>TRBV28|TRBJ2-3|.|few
TGTGCCAGCAGTTTTTCTTTTTCGGCCGGGAAGGTCGCGGGATCGCCAGATACGCAGTATTTT
CASSFSFSAGKVAGSPDTQYF
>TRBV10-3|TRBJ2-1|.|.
TGTGCCATCAGTGAGTCAAGGGACTCCAATGAGCAGTTCTTC
CAISESRDSNEQFF
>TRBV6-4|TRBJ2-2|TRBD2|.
TGTGCCAGCAGTGCTAGCGGGGGGAACACCGGGGAGCTGTTTTTT
CASSASGGNTGELFF
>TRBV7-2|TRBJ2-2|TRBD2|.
TGTGCCAGCCGAGGGGCGGGGGACACCGGGGAGCTGTTTTTT
CASRGAGDTGELFF
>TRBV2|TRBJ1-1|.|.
TGTGCCAGCAGCCCGTTAGAGTTCTCCAATAGGGGCACTGAAGCTTTCTTT
CASSPLEFSNRGTEAFF
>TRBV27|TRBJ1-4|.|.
TGTGCCAGCAGTTTATCCAGGAGGGAATTAGGGGATGAAAAACTGTTTTTT
CASSLSRRELGDEKLFF
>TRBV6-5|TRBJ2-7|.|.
TGTGCCAGCAGTTACCTGCGCCAAGCTGGCGAGCAGTACTTC
CASSYLRQAGEQYF
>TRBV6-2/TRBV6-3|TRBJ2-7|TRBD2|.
TGTGCCAGCAGTTACACCCCTAGCGGGAATTCCTACGAGCAGTACTTC
CASSYTPSGNSYEQYF
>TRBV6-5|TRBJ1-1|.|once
TGTGCCAGCAGTTCCGAGAAGGAAGCTTTCTTT
CASSSEKEAFF
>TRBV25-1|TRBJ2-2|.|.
TGTGCCAGCACCGCGGGACTCACGCCCACCGGGGAGCTGTTTTTT
CASTAGLTPTGELFF
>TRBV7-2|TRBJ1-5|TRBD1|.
TGTGCCAGCAGCCGTCCCGGGACAGGGAATCAGCCCCAGCATTTT
CASSRPGTGNQPQHF
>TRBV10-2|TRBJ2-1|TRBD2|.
TGCGCCAGCCGACAACTAGCGGGAGTATACAATGAGCAGTTCTTC
CASRQLAGVYNEQFF